The 2 T cell receptor beta chains listed next were all sequenced from one sample in a study of T cell responses to AZD1222 COVID-19 vaccine. The method was immunoSEQ multiplex PCR; TCRdb's version includes in-frame clones alone and lacks a portion of them. The table includes 95,000 to 100,000 clones, 75% to 95% detected once. The sequences come from peripheral blood, collected on day 0 of AZD1222 vaccination. The receptors were sampled from an adult in good health.

The genes are TRBV27 and TRBJ1-2; D is undetermined. Germline values: CDR1 MNHEY, CDR2 SMNVEV (reference sequence). The CDR3 loop spans 12 amino acids. The V end was cut by 5 bases, the J end by 8 bases, with 12 bases between. The CDR3: CASSPDGQGYTF. For the CDR3, the DNA is TGTGCCAGCAGTCCTGACGGCCAGGGCTACACCTTC.

The chain is built from TRBV5-1 and TRBJ1-2, with 7 bases that match TRBD1. This CDR3 has 14 amino acids. CDR1 and CDR2 (germline): SGHRS, YFSETQ. J was trimmed by 7 bases and V by 2 bases; bases with no gene match: 8. CDR3 DNA sequence: TGCGCCAGCAGCTTTGGGACAGCGGCTGGTGGCTACACCTTC. Protein: CASSFGTAAGGYTF.